A single sample is the source of the 5 T cell receptor beta chains below, sequenced in a study of Graves' ophthalmopathy and Graves' hyperthyroidism. For repertoire sequencing, the TCR beta CDR3 regions were amplified from RNA transcripts. Investigators did first-round RT-PCR with HTBI primers, then second-round multiplex PCR. TCRdb re-called the multiplex PCR reads with MiXCR, one entry per CDR3 protein. The sample records roughly 700,000 distinct CDR3 sequences, approximately 40% being singletons. What was sequenced was peripheral blood. The receptors come from an adult man with Graves' ophthalmopathy.

The chain combines TRBV20-1 with TRBJ2-3; 7 bases line up with TRBD2. Germline CDR1 is DFQATT and CDR2 is SNEGSKA (reference sequence). The CDR3 spans 15 residues. V shed 1 base, J shed 0 bases, and the junction held 4 bases outside the gene matches. For the CDR3, the DNA is TGCAGTGCTAGAGGATCTAGCGGAAGCACAGATACGCAGTATTTT. This encodes CSARGSSGSTDTQYF.

The gene calls are TRBV4-3 and TRBJ1-1; 10 bases fit TRBD1. Germline loops: CDR1 LGHNA, CDR2 YSLEER. The CDR3 consists of 13 residues. Unmatched junction bases numbered 5, after V lost 5 bases and J lost 8 bases. The CDR3: CASSILTGGEAFF. CDR3 coding DNA: TGCGCCAGCAGCATTCTGACAGGGGGCGAAGCTTTCTTT.

This clonotype was found many times. V usage is TRBV12-3 or TRBV12-4 and J usage is TRBJ1-6, with a weak D call TRBD1 (6 bases). This CDR3 comprises 14 residues. Trimming removed 3 bases at V and 7 bases at J, with 10 bases between. The CDR3 loop is CASSLGDRNSPLHF. In nucleotides, the CDR3 is TGTGCCAGCAGTTTGGGAGACAGGAATTCACCCCTCCACTTT.

This clonotype was recorded once. The chain joins TRBV7-2 to TRBJ1-5; 8 positions agree with TRBD1. The germline V gene encodes CDR1 SGHTA and CDR2 FQGNSA. The ends lost 5 bases at V and 2 bases at J; junction bases unmatched: 8. The CDR3 is made up of 16 amino acids. The CDR3 region has the DNA TGTGCCAGCAGCCTATGGGGGGGACAGGGCAATCAGCCCCAGCATTTT. This codes for CASSLWGGQGNQPQHF.

This clonotype was seen at least ten times. The chain carries TRBV29-1 and TRBJ2-7; TRBD1 is a possible D gene (8 bases). Germline CDR1 reads SQVTM; CDR2 reads ANQGSEA. Between the trimmed V and J ends, which lost 6 bases and 2 bases, there was a span of 17 bases. The CDR3 is 14 amino acids. The CDR3 coding sequence is TGCAGCGTGGGGGGAGGGACAGGAGCCTACGAGCAGTACTTC. Its translation: CSVGGGTGAYEQYF.